These 26 T cell receptor beta chains share one sample of origin, sequenced in a study of shared clonotypes between healthy human individuals. CD45RO-negative, CCR7-selected cells formed the naive CD8 fraction, which excluded terminally differentiated effector memory CD45RA+ cells. Using immunoSEQ multiplex PCR, the repertoire was profiled, and TCRdb retains in-frame clones only, with some absent. This sample has more than 2 million clones; 80% to 95% occur once, and the top ten carry more than 1.5%. Specimen: naive CD8+ T cells from PBMCs. The source of these receptors is a young man in good health. Some clones in this sample may be carry-over from other donors' samples.

The rearrangement uses TRBV7-2 and TRBJ2-7, with D possibly TRBD2 on 6 matching bases. The CDR3 is made up of 15 amino acids. V lost 5 bases and J lost 2, with 16 bases in between. Looked up from germline, CDR1 is SGHTA and CDR2 is FQGNSA. DNA for the CDR3: TGTGCCAGCAGCCAGGCCGGGGGATCCACCTACGAGCAGTACTTC. Translation: CASSQAGGSTYEQYF.

The chain employs TRBV18 and TRBJ2-1; TRBD2 might be the D (6 bases). Trimming stripped 3 bases from V and 4 bases from J, with 10 bases between. The CDR3 is made up of 14 amino acids. CDR1 and CDR2 (germline): KGHSH, LQKENI. The CDR3, as DNA: TGTGCCAGCTCACCCGGGACTGCGTACAATGAGCAGTTCTTC. Translating it yields CASSPGTAYNEQFF.

The rearrangement uses TRBV6-5 and TRBJ1-1, with TRBD1 as a possible D gene (5 bases). V lost 5 bases, J lost 6 bases, and 16 bases lay in between. The CDR3 is 14 amino acids. Germline V gene data show CDR1 as MNHEY and CDR2 as SVGAGI. Here the CDR3 reads CASSARGGYPEAFF. CDR3 DNA sequence: TGTGCCAGCAGTGCCCGGGGGGGTTATCCTGAAGCTTTCTTT.

About this clone itself: Other DNA sequences in the same sample also yield this CDR3. This chain joins TRBV19 and TRBJ1-5; D is uncertain. The length of the CDR3 is 12 residues. The germline V and J ends were trimmed by 1 base and 2 bases, with 0 bases remaining between them. Germline loops: CDR1 LNHDA, CDR2 SQIVND (reference sequence). The CDR3 is CASSIGNQPQHF. For the CDR3, the DNA is TGTGCCAGTAGTATAGGCAATCAGCCCCAGCATTTT.

The rearrangement links TRBV9 to TRBJ2-1; 7 bases are shared with TRBD1. The CDR3 is 16 residues long. Germline values: CDR1 SGDLS, CDR2 YYNGEE. The junction had 7 bases not matched to a gene; V was cut back by 4 bases and J by 0 bases. The CDR3 sequence: CASSPWGQTSYNEQFF. The CDR3 nucleotides are TGTGCCAGCAGCCCGTGGGGACAGACCTCCTACAATGAGCAGTTCTTC.

The chain has TRBV11-2 and TRBJ2-7; D tentatively fits TRBD1 or TRBD2 (5 bases each). CDR3 length: 15 residues. The V end lost 4 bases, the J end lost 0 bases, and 13 bases lay between the germline ends. The germline CDR1 and CDR2 sequences are SGHAT and FQNNGV. This CDR3 is CASSYVSRGSYEQYF. DNA for the CDR3: TGTGCCAGCAGCTACGTCTCGAGGGGCTCCTACGAGCAGTACTTC.

The V and J genes are TRBV13 and TRBJ1-5; TRBD1 aligns across 10 bases. The germline gives CDR1 PRHDT, CDR2 FYEKMQ (reference sequence). With V trimmed by 4 bases and J by 2 bases, 17 bases remained unmatched. This CDR3 is 20 amino acids long. CDR3 amino acids: CASSSTGGTGVESGNQPQHF. The CDR3 DNA follows: TGTGCCAGCAGCTCGACTGGGGGGACAGGGGTGGAAAGTGGCAATCAGCCCCAGCATTTT.

The CDR3 bases are TGTGCCAGTAGTACCGCGGGACTAACTCTCACAGATACGCAGTATTTT. It yields the protein CASSTAGLTLTDTQYF. V gene TRBV19 combines with J gene TRBJ2-3, with 7 bases fitting TRBD2. CDR3 length equals 16 residues. V shed 4 bases and J 2 bases; nucleotides not matched to a gene: 9. Germline V gene lookup returns CDR1 LNHDA and CDR2 SQIVND (reference sequence).

V gene TRBV18 combines with J gene TRBJ1-2; tentative D call: TRBD1 (5 bases). V was pared by 3 bases and J by 1 base, with 12 bases between. The CDR3 spans 15 residues. Germline CDR1 and CDR2: KGHSH and LQKENI. The CDR3 spells CASSPNRTLNYGYTF. In DNA form, the CDR3 reads TGTGCCAGCTCACCCAACAGGACTCTTAACTATGGCTACACCTTC.

This sequence joins TRBV28 and TRBJ2-7; 8 positions agree with TRBD2. J lost 6 bases, V lost 2 bases, and 12 bases had no gene match. This CDR3 region has 16 residues. From germline, CDR1 is MDHEN and CDR2 SYDVKM. The CDR3 sequence: CASSLILGTRFSEQYF. The CDR3 DNA is TGTGCCAGCAGTTTAATCCTGGGGACTAGGTTCTCCGAGCAGTACTTC.

This chain uses TRBV5-6 with TRBJ2-7; D remains unclear. In germline, CDR1 is SGHDT, CDR2 YYEEEE. Trimming took off 0 bases at V and 4 bases at J, with 17 bases between the two ends. This CDR3 comprises 16 residues. CDR3 nucleotides: TGTGCCAGCAGCTTGGCCGCCAGACCTGATCCTTACGAGCAGTACTTC. It encodes CASSLAARPDPYEQYF. Together with reference TRBV5-6 and TRBJ2-7, the CDR3 gives the full variable domain: DAGVTQSPTHLIKTRGQQVTLRCSPKSGHDTVSWYQQALGQGPQFIFQYYEEEERQRGNFPDRFSGHQFPNYSSELNVNALLLGDSALYLCASSLAARPDPYEQYFGPGTRLTVT.

The CDR3 region is CASSFGELAGVPFYEQYF. The CDR3 region has the DNA TGTGCCAGCAGCTTCGGTGAGCTAGCGGGAGTTCCATTCTACGAGCAGTACTTC. This chain links TRBV7-9 with TRBJ2-7, with 10 bases that match TRBD2. The J segment lost 3 bases and the V segment lost 3 bases, leaving 14 bases of the junction unmatched. CDR3 size: 18 residues. Germline V gene sequence: CDR1 SEHNR, CDR2 FQNEAQ (reference sequence). Variable domain in full (rest from reference TRBV7-9 and TRBJ2-7): DTGVSQNPRHKITKRGQNVTFRCDPISEHNRLYWYRQTLGQGPEFLTYFQNEAQLEKSRLLSDRFSAERPKGSFSTLEIQRTEQGDSAMYLCASSFGELAGVPFYEQYFGPGTRLTVT.

CDR3 bases: TGTGCCAGCAGCGCACACCGAGAGGGAGGGGAGCTGTTTTTT. It is translated as CASSAHREGGELFF. The rearrangement uses TRBV5-4 and TRBJ2-2; weak D call: TRBD2 (5 bases). CDR3 size: 14 residues. Trimming removed 4 bases from V and 8 bases from J, with 15 bases in between. Looked up from germline, CDR1 is SGHNT and CDR2 is YYREEE (reference sequence).

In its sample, this clone was seen once. The chain couples TRBV9 to TRBJ2-3; no clear D. Trimming left V 0 bases short and J 5 bases short, with 13 bases between. This CDR3 contains 15 residues. Germline CDR1 reads SGDLS; CDR2 reads YYNGEE. CDR3 region: CASSVGGRPRDTQYF. As DNA, the CDR3 is TGTGCCAGCAGCGTAGGTGGCAGGCCTAGAGATACGCAGTATTTT.

The chain uses TRBV19 and TRBJ1-2, with D possibly TRBD1 on 5 matching bases. The V end was cut by 2 bases, the J end by 8 bases, with 21 bases between. Germline V gene sequence: CDR1 LNHDA, CDR2 SQIVND (reference sequence). There are 16 residues in the CDR3. CDR3 residues: CASSISAGPATRGYTF. CDR3 sequence (DNA): TGTGCCAGTAGTATATCGGCGGGACCGGCCACGCGGGGCTACACCTTC. The entire variable domain, with the rest obtained from reference TRBV19 and TRBJ1-2, is as follows: DGGITQSPKYLFRKEGQNVTLSCEQNLNHDAMYWYRQDPGQGLRLIYYSQIVNDFQKGDIAEGYSVSREKKESFPLTVTSAQKNPTAFYLCASSISAGPATRGYTFGSGTRLTVV.

The chain combines TRBV7-3 with TRBJ2-2; D is possibly TRBD1 (6 bases). Between the trimmed V and J ends, which lost 3 bases and 1 base, there was a span of 15 bases. Looked up from germline, CDR1 is SGHTA and CDR2 is FQGTGA. There are 17 residues in the CDR3. CDR3 DNA: TGTGCCAGCAGCTTTATGTTGGCAGGGGTGAACACCGGGGAGCTGTTTTTT. As protein: CASSFMLAGVNTGELFF.

J is TRBJ2-2 and V is TRBV7-9, with 7 bases fitting TRBD1. CDR1 is SEHNR, CDR2 FQNEAQ, per germline (reference sequence). V dropped 3 bases and J dropped 1; count of bases not matched to a gene: 14. The CDR3 is made up of 19 amino acids. The CDR3 DNA reads TGTGCCAGCAGCTTCCCCTTGAGAGGGGGCATCGGGAACACCGGGGAGCTGTTTTTT. The encoded protein is CASSFPLRGGIGNTGELFF.

The J gene is TRBJ2-2, the V gene TRBV7-3, with D maybe TRBD1 (5 bases). The germline V gene has CDR1 SGHTA and CDR2 FQGTGA. Trimming cost V 1 base and J 7 bases, with 13 bases left between them. The CDR3 extends over 15 amino acids. The DNA of the CDR3 is TGTGCCAGCAGCTTAAGCGGCCAGGGTGGCGGGGAGCTGTTTTTT. It specifies CASSLSGQGGGELFF. Combining the CDR3 with reference TRBV7-3 and TRBJ2-2 gives the whole variable domain GAGVSQTPSNKVTEKGKYVELRCDPISGHTALYWYRQSLGQGPEFLIYFQGTGAADDSGLPNDRFFAVRPEGSVSTLKIQRTERGDSAVYLCASSLSGQGGGELFFGEGSRLTVL.

The V gene is TRBV9, the J gene TRBJ2-1, with TRBD2 as a possible D gene (7 bases). Germline CDR1 SGDLS, CDR2 YYNGEE. The CDR3 loop spans 14 amino acids. With 2 bases removed from V and 7 bases from J, the gap between germline ends came to 13 bases. The chain's CDR3 is CASSVGRGGNEQFF. DNA of the CDR3: TGTGCCAGCAGCGTTGGCAGGGGAGGGAATGAGCAGTTCTTC.

This clone appeared once. The V gene is TRBV15, the J gene TRBJ1-1; no clear D. Between the trimmed V and J ends, which lost 5 bases and 0 bases, there was a span of 13 bases. CDR1 and CDR2 (germline): LNHNV, YYDKDF (reference sequence). This CDR3 region has 15 residues. The CDR3 region has the DNA TGTGCCACCAGCGGATCGACGGCCATGAACACTGAAGCTTTCTTT. Protein product: CATSGSTAMNTEAFF.

Of note for this clone: In the same sample, other DNA sequences code for this CDR3. The chain recombines TRBV27 with TRBJ1-2, with a tentative D call TRBD1 (5 bases). Looked up from germline, CDR1 is MNHEY and CDR2 is SMNVEV (reference sequence). V dropped 0 bases and J dropped 4 bases, with 6 bases sitting between them. CDR3 length equals 13 residues. In nucleotides, the CDR3 is TGTGCCAGCAGTTTATCTGGGGGCTATGGCTACACCTTC. It encodes CASSLSGGYGYTF.

The V gene is TRBV7-3, the J gene TRBJ2-7; 11 bases line up with TRBD2. The CDR3 is 15 residues long. J lost 2 bases, V lost 3 bases, and 3 bases had no gene match. Germline lookup yields CDR1 SGHTA and CDR2 FQGTGA. CDR3 loop: CASSFASGGTYEQYF. The CDR3 DNA follows: TGTGCCAGCAGCTTCGCTAGCGGGGGGACCTACGAGCAGTACTTC.

The chain combines TRBV4-2 with TRBJ2-3; 15 positions agree with TRBD2. The ends lost 4 bases at V and 4 bases at J; junction bases unmatched: 3. In germline, CDR1 is LGHNA, CDR2 YNFKEQ. The CDR3 has 16 residues. CDR3 nucleotides: TGTGCCAGCAGCCCGGGACTAGCGGGAGGAGCAGATACGCAGTATTTT. It encodes CASSPGLAGGADTQYF.

CDR3 region: CAWTEPGYGYTF. The CDR3 DNA follows: TGTGCCTGGACCGAACCGGGCTATGGCTACACCTTC. The chain is built from TRBV30 and TRBJ1-2, with D uncertain. Germline V gives CDR1 GTSNPN, CDR2 SVGIG (reference sequence). This CDR3 is built from 12 residues. V was clipped by 4 bases and J by 4 bases, with 10 bases between them.

V is TRBV30 and J is TRBJ2-7; D remains ambiguous. Trimming left V 0 bases short and J 7 bases short, with 7 bases between. The CDR3 is made up of 11 amino acids. From germline, CDR1 is GTSNPN and CDR2 SVGIG (reference sequence). In DNA form, the CDR3 reads TGTGCCTGGAGTGTAAGCTGGGAGCAGTACTTC. The encoded protein is CAWSVSWEQYF.

V is TRBV4-2 and J is TRBJ1-5, with TRBD1 matching over 8 bases. J lost 7 bases, V lost 4 bases, and 15 bases had no gene match. The CDR3 length is 17 residues. The germline V gene encodes CDR1 LGHNA and CDR2 YNFKEQ. In nucleotides, the CDR3 is TGTGCCAGCAGCCGCCATGACTTGGACAGGGAGGGCCAGCCCCAGCATTTT. This translates into CASSRHDLDREGQPQHF.